This T cell receptor (beta chain) was retrieved from a study of blood T cell repertoires in COVID-19. On the study more broadly: Sources were T cells, B-cell-depleted T cells, or PBMCs; the material itself was cDNA or gDNA.

The study drew participants aged about 18 to 89 years from fewer than 30 US areas. CDR1 LGHNA and CDR2 YNFKEQ come from the germline V gene. V was clipped by 4 bases and J by 4 bases, with 23 bases between them. The CDR3 loop spans 18 amino acids. This table comes from immunoSEQ multiplex PCR, and its TCRdb copy is limited to in-frame clones, with some not included. The data contain a few hundred thousand clones, over 70% of them singletons. Sequencing input: PBMCs or T cells enriched from blood (not recorded which). This receptor was identified in a man aged 25-45 years who had recovered from COVID-19. The rearrangement links TRBV4-2 to TRBJ2-1; TRBD2 is a possible D gene (6 bases). The CDR3 sequence: CASSRRVGRDLSYNEQFF. The CDR3 coding sequence is TGTGCCAGCAGCCGGAGGGTGGGTAGGGACTTATCGTACAATGAGCAGTTCTTC.